This TCR beta chain was captured in a study of cytotoxic CD8 clonotypes in ibrutinib-treated CLL. Depth targeted 1 in 200,000 to 1 in 1 million T cells, averaging around 9.5x coverage per clonotype. The repertoire was sequenced with immunoSEQ multiplex PCR; TCRdb's copy has only in-frame clones and lacks some. The sample includes approximately 190,000 clones, roughly 79% seen only once; the top ten take approximately 10%. CDR3 length: 13 residues. The germline gives CDR1 ENHRY, CDR2 SYGVKD. Trimming removed 4 bases from V and 6 bases from J, with 13 bases in between. This TCR was recovered from a human donor with chronic lymphocytic leukemia. The chain employs TRBV10-3 and TRBJ2-7, with a tentative D call TRBD2 (7 bases). The specimen comprised PBMCs, sampled after 12 months of ibrutinib treatment. CDR3 protein: CAISGGGPVEQYF. CDR3 coding DNA: TGTGCCATCAGTGGCGGGGGCCCCGTCGAGCAGTACTTC.